This is a list of T cell receptor beta chains from one sample in a study of cytomegalovirus exposure and HLA in healthy donors. Sequencing was performed with immunoSEQ multiplex PCR; in TCRdb, only in-frame clones are kept and a portion is missing. Seen here are a few hundred thousand clones, over 80% observed once, and the top ten hold around 15%. The sample was PBMCs. The origin of the receptors is a woman aged 30 to 39 in good health and CMV-seropositive. CDR3s include the opening cysteine and the closing phenylalanine or tryptophan. D genes are given only for firm matches. A row's size may be missing; if present it is once, few, many or a size class.

j_call v_call d_call clone_size cdr3_nt cdr3_aa
TRBJ2-5 TRBV6-5 NA NA TGTGCCAGCAGTTATCGGACGACGGCGGAGACCCAGTACTTC CASSYRTTAETQYF
TRBJ1-1 TRBV4-1 NA NA TGCGCCAGCAGCCAAGATCAGAGCAAGAACACTGAAGCTTTCTTT CASSQDQSKNTEAFF
TRBJ2-7 TRBV13 TRBD2 NA TGTGCCAGCAGCTCAGGGACTAGCGGAGTCTACGAGCAGTACTTC CASSSGTSGVYEQYF
TRBJ2-7 TRBV2 NA once TGTGCCAGGAGTTCCGCGGGAAAGTCCTACGAGCAGTACTTC CARSSAGKSYEQYF
TRBJ2-7 TRBV7-6 NA NA TGTGCCAGCAGCCGAGGACAGACCTACGAGCAGTACTTC CASSRGQTYEQYF
TRBJ1-2 TRBV7-9 NA once TGTGCCAGCAGCTTACTTAGGGTAACTAACTATGGCTACACCTTC CASSLLRVTNYGYTF
TRBJ2-6 TRBV6-5 NA NA TGTGCCAGCGCCGGGTCAACTGGGGCCAACGTCCTGACTTTC CASAGSTGANVLTF
TRBJ2-2 TRBV5-8 NA NA TGTGCCAGCAGCTTGGACCAGATAACCGACACCGGGGAGCTGTTTTTT CASSLDQITDTGELFF
TRBJ2-3 TRBV10-1 NA few TGCGCCAGCAGTGGTGGGGACGGTGTGGATACGCAGTATTTT CASSGGDGVDTQYF
TRBJ1-2 TRBV28 NA NA TGTGCCAGCAGTTTAGGGCCCTGGGGGCTAAGGGGCTACACCTTC CASSLGPWGLRGYTF
TRBJ2-1 TRBV28 NA NA TGTGCCAGCAGTTCGAAGGGAATCAATGAGCAGTTCTTC CASSSKGINEQFF
TRBJ2-1 TRBV11-1 TRBD2 NA TGTGCCAGCAGCCGACTAGCGGGATATGAGCAGTTCTTC CASSRLAGYEQFF
TRBJ2-1 TRBV11-2 TRBD2 few TGTGCCAGCAGTTTCGTAGCGGGAGGCTTTTTAAACAATGAGCAGTTCTTC CASSFVAGGFLNNEQFF
TRBJ1-1 TRBV5-4 NA NA TGTGCCAGCAGCTCCTTCCCCATCGGGCAGGTGAACACTGAAGCTTTCTTT CASSSFPIGQVNTEAFF
TRBJ2-7 TRBV2 NA NA TGTGCCAGCAGTAACGGACCTCCACCCTACGAGCAGTACTTC CASSNGPPPYEQYF
TRBJ2-6 TRBV27 NA NA TGTGCCAGCAGTTTACAGGGGGGTCTAGCGCAAACCTCTGGGGCCAACGTCCTGACTTTC CASSLQGGLAQTSGANVLTF
TRBJ1-1 TRBV11-3 NA NA TGTGCCAGCAGCTTGAGTAGTTCGGGCGAAGCTTTCTTT CASSLSSSGEAFF
TRBJ2-7 TRBV6-5 NA once TGTGCCAGCAGTTACTCTGGCGCGCTCTACGAGCAGTACTTC CASSYSGALYEQYF
TRBJ2-3 TRBV27 TRBD2 once TGTGCCAGCAGTCCATTCAGGACTAGCGGGGCAGATACGCAGTATTTT CASSPFRTSGADTQYF
TRBJ2-7 TRBV28 NA NA TGTGCCAGCAGACAGGACCCCTTCTCCTACGAGCAGTACTTC CASRQDPFSYEQYF
TRBJ1-1 TRBV27 NA NA TGTGCCAGCAGTAGGGTCGGGGAGGGCACTGAAGCTTTCTTT CASSRVGEGTEAFF
TRBJ2-7 TRBV28 NA NA TGTGCCAGCAGTTTCGGTTTTAGCAGCTACGAGCAGTACTTC CASSFGFSSYEQYF
TRBJ2-1 TRBV30 NA NA TGTGCCTGGCGCGACGGCTACAATGAGCAGTTCTTC CAWRDGYNEQFF
TRBJ1-2 TRBV7-9 NA NA TGTGCCAGCAGCCCTCCGAGAAATGGCTACACCTTC CASSPPRNGYTF
TRBJ2-7 TRBV13 TRBD2 NA TGTGCCAGCAGCTTGGGGGGGAGCGGTTCCTACGAGCAGTACTTC CASSLGGSGSYEQYF
TRBJ2-7 TRBV28 NA NA TGTGCCAGCAGTTTAAGGGGGACACAAGCCTACGAGCAGTACTTC CASSLRGTQAYEQYF
TRBJ1-1 TRBV10-2 NA NA TGCGCCAGCAGTGAGGCCAGGGTGGGGTCTGAAGCTTTCTTT CASSEARVGSEAFF
TRBJ2-2 TRBV7-8 NA NA TGTGCCAGCAGCTCGCCCGGCCCCGGGGAGCTGTTTTTT CASSSPGPGELFF
TRBJ1-4 TRBV28 TRBD1 NA TGTGCCAGCAGTTGGGACAGGGCTGAAAAACTGTTTTTT CASSWDRAEKLFF
TRBJ1-1 TRBV28 NA NA TGTGCCAGCAGTTTAGCGTTAAGGGGGAACACTGAAGCTTTCTTT CASSLALRGNTEAFF
TRBJ2-2 TRBV5-1 TRBD2 NA TGCGCCAGCAGCACAGGACTAGCGGGAACCGGGGAGCTGTTTTTT CASSTGLAGTGELFF
TRBJ1-1 TRBV11-2 NA NA TGTGCCAGCAGCTTAGGGGGCTGGTGGAACACTGAAGCTTTCTTT CASSLGGWWNTEAFF
TRBJ2-7 TRBV7-2 NA NA TGTGCCAGCAGCTTACCTCTCGCGGGGAAACACTCCTACGAGCAGTACTTC CASSLPLAGKHSYEQYF
TRBJ1-1 TRBV6-1 NA NA TGTGCCAGCAGTCTTATTCCGTCGAACACTGAAGCTTTCTTT CASSLIPSNTEAFF